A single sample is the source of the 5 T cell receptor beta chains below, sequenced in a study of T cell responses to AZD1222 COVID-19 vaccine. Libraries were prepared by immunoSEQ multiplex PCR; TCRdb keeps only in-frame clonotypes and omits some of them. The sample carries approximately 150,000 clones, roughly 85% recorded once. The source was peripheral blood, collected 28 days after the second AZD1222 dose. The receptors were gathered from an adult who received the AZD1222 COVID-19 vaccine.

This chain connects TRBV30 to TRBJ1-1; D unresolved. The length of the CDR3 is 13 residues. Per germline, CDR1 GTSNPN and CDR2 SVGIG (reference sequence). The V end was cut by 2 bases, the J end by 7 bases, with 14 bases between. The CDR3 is CAWSMGIPGEAFF. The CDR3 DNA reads TGTGCCTGGAGTATGGGTATCCCTGGTGAAGCTTTCTTT.

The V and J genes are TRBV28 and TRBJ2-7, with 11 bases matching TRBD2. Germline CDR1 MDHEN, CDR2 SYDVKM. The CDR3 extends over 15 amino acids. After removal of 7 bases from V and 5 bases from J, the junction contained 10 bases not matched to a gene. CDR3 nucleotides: TGTGCCAGCACCATTAGCGGGGGGGCCAGGAACGAGCAGTACTTC. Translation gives CASTISGGARNEQYF.

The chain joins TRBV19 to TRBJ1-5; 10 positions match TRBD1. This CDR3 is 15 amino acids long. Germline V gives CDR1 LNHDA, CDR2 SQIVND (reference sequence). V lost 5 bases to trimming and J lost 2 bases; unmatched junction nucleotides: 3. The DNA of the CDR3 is TGTGCCAGTAGTCCCGGGACAGGGGGCAATCAGCCCCAGCATTTT. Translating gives CASSPGTGGNQPQHF.

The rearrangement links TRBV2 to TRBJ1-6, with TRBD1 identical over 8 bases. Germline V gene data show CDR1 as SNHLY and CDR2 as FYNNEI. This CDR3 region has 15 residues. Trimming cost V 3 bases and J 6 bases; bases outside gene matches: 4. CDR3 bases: TGTGCCAGCAGTGATGACAGGGGTCGTAATTCACCCCTCCACTTT. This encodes CASSDDRGRNSPLHF.

CDR3 DNA: TGTGCCAGCAGGGGACAGGAGTATATCAATCAGCCCCAGCATTTT. The encoded protein is CASRGQEYINQPQHF. The V and J genes are TRBV6-5 and TRBJ1-5; 8 bases fit TRBD1. Germline CDR1 reads MNHEY; CDR2 reads SVGAGI. The CDR3 spans 15 residues. Unmatched junction bases numbered 7, after V lost 6 bases and J lost 3 bases.